This entry is about one T cell receptor beta chain. The CDR3 loop spans 15 amino acids. V was pared by 4 bases and J by 6 bases, with 7 bases of the junction left unmatched. Per germline, CDR1 SGHRS and CDR2 YFSETQ. This table comes from immunoSEQ multiplex PCR, and its TCRdb copy is limited to in-frame clones, with some not included. The sample carries over 80,000 clones, roughly nine tenths recorded once. This sample stems from a study of T cell changes during pregnancy in multiple sclerosis. The source material was peripheral blood, sampled in the second trimester of pregnancy. This rearrangement joins TRBV5-1 to TRBJ2-3, with 11 bases matching TRBD2. The sequence was collected from a female donor in good health, enrolled as a control in a pregnancy study. DNA of the CDR3: TGCGCCAGCAGCCTTAGCGGGGGGGCCTGGGATACGCAGTATTTT. Its translation: CASSLSGGAWDTQYF.